This T cell receptor (beta chain) was captured by sequencing in a study of blood T cell repertoires in COVID-19. At the level of the study: Donors in the United States, Italy and Spain gave samples during acute or convalescent COVID-19.

All enrollees were roughly 18 to 100 years old and from approximately 25 US areas. Participants' own reports of clinical history determined their cohort assignment. The trim removed 1 base at V and 6 bases at J, leaving 7 bases unmatched. CDR1 SGHDT and CDR2 YYEEEE come from the germline V gene. The CDR3 contains 15 residues. As handled by the study authors: By means of reference gene primer amplification, nucleated cell counts were estimated. Sequenced by immunoSEQ multiplex PCR; TCRdb stores in-frame clones only, minus some. V and J calls and clone size are given by that table; D and trimming were obtained from the DNA. This sample carries roughly 330,000 clones, 75% to 90% of them seen once, and the ten largest clones take about 5%. The sample holds one count of this clone.

The chain carries TRBV5-6 and TRBJ2-1, with 7 bases that match TRBD2. This TCR was recovered from a man aged 25-40 years who had recovered from COVID-19. Material for sequencing was PBMCs or T cells enriched from blood (not recorded which). CDR3 sequence: CASSLRTRVLNEQFF. The DNA of the CDR3 is TGTGCCAGCAGCTTGAGGACTAGAGTACTCAATGAGCAGTTCTTC.